This T cell receptor (beta chain) was recovered during a study of cytomegalovirus exposure and HLA in healthy donors. Broader study findings: The investigators catalogued 150 to 200 TCR beta chains as cytomegalovirus-associated. Analysis performed later found 16,951 TCR beta sequences associated with HLA alleles at 0.05 false discovery rate. Solely CMV serostatus was available to characterize immune exposure.

In the PCR, 60 Vbeta and 13 Jbeta primers were used. Clones were read by immunoSEQ multiplex PCR, and TCRdb kept only the in-frame ones, dropping some. The table includes 200,000 or so clones, approximately 80% detected once. Between the trimmed V and J ends, which lost 4 bases and 1 base, there was a span of 13 bases. The germline V gene encodes CDR1 MNHEY and CDR2 SVGAGI. The CDR3 is made up of 15 amino acids. In regard to this clone: Its target is unknown.

Source material: PBMCs. This receptor was obtained from a man aged 30-40 years in good health and CMV-seronegative. The V call is TRBV6-5, the J call TRBJ1-1; possible D gene TRBD1, 6 bases. The chain's CDR3 is CASSFNRVTNTEAFF. CDR3 DNA sequence: TGTGCCAGCAGTTTCAACAGGGTGACGAACACTGAAGCTTTCTTT.